This T cell receptor (beta chain) derives from a study of blood T cell repertoires in COVID-19. Across the study: Some COVID-19 samples were acute and others convalescent; all came from the United States, Italy and Spain. In each case, the material was cDNA or gDNA derived from T cells, B-cell-depleted T cells, or PBMCs.

V lost 4 bases, J lost 9 bases, and 10 bases lay in between. The CDR3 contains 12 residues. Looked up from germline, CDR1 is LGHDT and CDR2 is YNNKEL (reference sequence). In the study's own analysis: Reference gene primer amplification gave nucleated cell count estimates. TCRdb's table, derived via immunoSEQ multiplex PCR, lists solely in-frame clones and lacks some. From that table come the V and J calls and clone size; the DNA was used to work out D and trimming. The data contain about 260,000 clones, about 87% of them singletons. The chain uses TRBV3-1 (or the pseudogene TRBV3-2) and TRBJ2-1; D perhaps matches TRBD1 (5 bases). This TCR came from a woman between 35 and 50 years old who had recovered from COVID-19. The sample comprised peripheral blood. CDR3 in amino acids: CASSRDRGEQFF. CDR3 in DNA: TGTGCCAGCAGCCGAGATAGGGGTGAGCAGTTCTTC.